The clone carrying this T cell receptor beta chain appeared once. Per the authors' pipeline: By means of reference gene primer amplification, nucleated cell counts were estimated. TCRdb's table, derived via immunoSEQ multiplex PCR, lists solely in-frame clones and lacks some. V, J and clone size derive from that table, while D and trimming were established from the DNA sequence. This table holds hundreds of thousands of clones, about 80% found once. CDR1 is LGHDT, CDR2 YNNKEL, per germline (reference sequence). Trimming left V 2 bases short and J 3 bases short, with 8 bases between. The CDR3 consists of 14 residues. This specimen belongs to a study of blood T cell repertoires in COVID-19. Study in general: The samples span acute and convalescent COVID-19 from the United States, Italy and Spain. In each case, the material was cDNA or gDNA derived from T cells, B-cell-depleted T cells, or PBMCs.

The receptor's source is a man aged 80 or over with acute or convalescent COVID-19. The chain links TRBV3-1 (or the pseudogene TRBV3-2) to TRBJ2-1, with D possibly TRBD2 on 5 matching bases. Input material: peripheral blood. CDR3 nucleotides: TGTGCCAGCAGCCAACGACGGGGCTACAATGAGCAGTTCTTC. Its translation is CASSQRRGYNEQFF.